The subject of this entry is one TCR beta chain. The antigen is not known. The data originate from a study of CD8 T cells in ankylosing spondylitis. After removal of 7 bases from V and 1 base from J, the junction contained 5 bases not matched to a gene. CDR3 length: 14 amino acids. The germline V gene has CDR1 MNHNS and CDR2 SASEGT. Study-level results: Ankylosing spondylitis blood appeared to carry a characteristic TCR beta motif of 7 or 8 highly homologous variants. Existing reports had already noted some motif variants in reactive arthritis synovial fluid and blood.

TCRdb passed the 5' RACE reads through MiXCR, listing each CDR3 protein once. Of roughly 400,000 distinct CDR3 sequences in the sample, more than 20% were seen once. V gene TRBV6-1 combines with J gene TRBJ1-1, with 8 bases that match TRBD1. What was sequenced was blood, either unsorted or a sorted T cell fraction (not recorded which). This TCR came from a male donor with ankylosing spondylitis. The CDR3 region is CASNTGGWNTEAFF. The DNA of the CDR3 is TGTGCCAGCAATACAGGGGGGTGGAACACTGAAGCTTTCTTT.